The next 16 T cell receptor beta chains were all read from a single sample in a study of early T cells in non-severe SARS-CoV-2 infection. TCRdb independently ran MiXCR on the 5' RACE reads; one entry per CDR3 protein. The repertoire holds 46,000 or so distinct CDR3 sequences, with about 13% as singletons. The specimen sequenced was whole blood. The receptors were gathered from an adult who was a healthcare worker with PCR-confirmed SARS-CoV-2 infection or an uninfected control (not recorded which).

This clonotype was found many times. CDR3 region: CSARAYETQYF. The DNA for the CDR3 is TGCAGTGCTAGAGCATATGAGACCCAGTACTTC. The V call is TRBV20-1, the J call TRBJ2-5; no definite D call. V was cut by 1 base and J by 5 bases, with 5 bases left in between. The CDR3 totals 11 residues. Germline CDR1 reads DFQATT; CDR2 reads SNEGSKA (reference sequence).

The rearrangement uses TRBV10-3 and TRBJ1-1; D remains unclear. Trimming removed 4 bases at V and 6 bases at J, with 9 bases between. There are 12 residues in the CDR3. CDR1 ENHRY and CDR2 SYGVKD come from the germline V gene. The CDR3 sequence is CAISVGNAEAFF. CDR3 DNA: TGTGCCATCAGTGTTGGAAACGCTGAAGCTTTCTTT.

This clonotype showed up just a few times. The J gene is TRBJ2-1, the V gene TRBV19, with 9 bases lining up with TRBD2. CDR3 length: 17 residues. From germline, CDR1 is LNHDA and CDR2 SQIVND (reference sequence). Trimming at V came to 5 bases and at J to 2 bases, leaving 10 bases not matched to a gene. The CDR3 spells CASSDPSGATPYNEQFF. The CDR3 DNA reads TGTGCCAGTAGTGACCCTAGCGGGGCGACACCCTACAATGAGCAGTTCTTC.

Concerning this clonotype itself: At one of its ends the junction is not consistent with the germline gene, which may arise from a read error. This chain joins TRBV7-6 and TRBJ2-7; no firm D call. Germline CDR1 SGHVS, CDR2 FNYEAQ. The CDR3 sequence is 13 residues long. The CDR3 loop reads CASSPIGSYGQYF. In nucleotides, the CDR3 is TGTGCCAGCAGCCCCATTGGCAGCTACGGGCAGTACTTC.

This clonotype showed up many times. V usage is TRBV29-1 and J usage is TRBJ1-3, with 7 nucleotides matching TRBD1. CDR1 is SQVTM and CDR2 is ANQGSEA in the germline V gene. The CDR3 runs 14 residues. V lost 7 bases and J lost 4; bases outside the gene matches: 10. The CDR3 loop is CSARDRAMGNTIYF. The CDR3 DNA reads TGCAGCGCCCGAGACAGGGCAATGGGAAACACCATATATTTT.

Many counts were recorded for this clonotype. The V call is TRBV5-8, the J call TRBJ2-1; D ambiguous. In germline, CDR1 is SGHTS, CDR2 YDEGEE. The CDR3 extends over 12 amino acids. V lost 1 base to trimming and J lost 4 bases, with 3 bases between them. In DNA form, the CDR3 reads TGTGCCAGCAGCTTGTTATACAATGAGCAGTTCTTC. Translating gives CASSLLYNEQFF.

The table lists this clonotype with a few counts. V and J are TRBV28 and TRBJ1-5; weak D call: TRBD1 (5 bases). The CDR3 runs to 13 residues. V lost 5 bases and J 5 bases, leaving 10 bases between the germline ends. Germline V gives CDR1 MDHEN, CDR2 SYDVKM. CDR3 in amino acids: CASSLDSYQPQHF. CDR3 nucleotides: TGTGCCAGCAGTCTTGACAGTTATCAGCCCCAGCATTTT.

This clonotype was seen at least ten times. This CDR3 is CASSLVSSGANVLTF. The DNA of the CDR3 is TGTGCCAGCAGCTTGGTCAGCTCTGGGGCCAACGTCCTGACTTTC. The V call is TRBV11-2, the J call TRBJ2-6; no clear D gene. This CDR3 comprises 15 residues. Trimming left V 3 bases short and J 0 bases short, with 6 bases between. Germline CDR1 SGHAT, CDR2 FQNNGV.

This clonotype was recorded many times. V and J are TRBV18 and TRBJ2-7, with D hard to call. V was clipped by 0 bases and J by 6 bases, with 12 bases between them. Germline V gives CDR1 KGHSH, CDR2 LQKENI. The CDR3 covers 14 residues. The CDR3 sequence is CASSPPTILSEQYF. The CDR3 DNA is TGTGCCAGCTCACCACCAACGATTTTATCCGAGCAGTACTTC.

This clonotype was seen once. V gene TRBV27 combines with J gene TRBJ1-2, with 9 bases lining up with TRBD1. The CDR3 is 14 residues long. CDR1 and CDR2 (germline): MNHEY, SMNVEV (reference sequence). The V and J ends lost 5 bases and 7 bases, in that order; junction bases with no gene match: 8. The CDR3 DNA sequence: TGTGCCAGCAGTCCAACAGGGGGCGGGTCTGGCTACACCTTC. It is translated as CASSPTGGGSGYTF.

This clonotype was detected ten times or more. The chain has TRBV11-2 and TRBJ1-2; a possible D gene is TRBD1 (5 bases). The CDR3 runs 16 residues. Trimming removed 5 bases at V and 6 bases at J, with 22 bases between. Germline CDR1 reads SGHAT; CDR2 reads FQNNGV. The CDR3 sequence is CASSHNKGPLGHGYTF. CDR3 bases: TGTGCCAGCAGCCACAACAAGGGACCCCTTGGCCATGGCTACACCTTC.

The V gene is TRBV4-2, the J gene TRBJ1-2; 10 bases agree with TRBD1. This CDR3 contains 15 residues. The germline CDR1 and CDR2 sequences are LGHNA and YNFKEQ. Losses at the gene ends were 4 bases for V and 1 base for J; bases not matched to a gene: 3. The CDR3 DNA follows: TGTGCCAGCAGCCCCGGACAGGGGGTTAACTATGGCTACACCTTC. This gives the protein CASSPGQGVNYGYTF.

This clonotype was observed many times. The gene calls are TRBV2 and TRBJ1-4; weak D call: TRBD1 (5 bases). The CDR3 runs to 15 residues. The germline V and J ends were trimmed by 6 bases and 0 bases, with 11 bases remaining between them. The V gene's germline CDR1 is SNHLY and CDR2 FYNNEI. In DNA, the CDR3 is TGTGCCAGCAGGAGGGAGGGGTCAACTAATGAAAAACTGTTTTTT. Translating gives CASRREGSTNEKLFF.

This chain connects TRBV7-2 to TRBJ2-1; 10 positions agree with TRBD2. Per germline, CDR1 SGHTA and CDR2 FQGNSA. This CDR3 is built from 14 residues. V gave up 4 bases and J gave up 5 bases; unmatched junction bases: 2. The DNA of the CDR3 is TGTGCCAGCAGCTACGGACTAGCGGACAATGAGCAGTTCTTC. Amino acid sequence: CASSYGLADNEQFF.

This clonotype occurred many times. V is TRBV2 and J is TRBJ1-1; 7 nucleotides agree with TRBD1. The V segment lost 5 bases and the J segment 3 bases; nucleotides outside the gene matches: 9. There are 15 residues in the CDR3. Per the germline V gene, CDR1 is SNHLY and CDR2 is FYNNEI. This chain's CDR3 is CASSSPRQGYTEAFF. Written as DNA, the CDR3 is TGTGCCAGCAGTTCCCCTCGACAGGGATACACTGAAGCTTTCTTT. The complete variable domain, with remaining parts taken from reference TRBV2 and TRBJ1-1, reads EPEVTQTPSHQVTQMGQEVILRCVPISNHLYFYWYRQILGQKVEFLVSFYNNEISEKSEIFDDQFSVERPDGSNFTLKIRSTKLEDSAMYFCASSSPRQGYTEAFFGQGTRLTVV.

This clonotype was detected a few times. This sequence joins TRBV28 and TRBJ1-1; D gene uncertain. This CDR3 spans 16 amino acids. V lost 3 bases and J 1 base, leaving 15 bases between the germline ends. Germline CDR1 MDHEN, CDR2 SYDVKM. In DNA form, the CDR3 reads TGTGCCAGCAGTTTTTTTTTCGACACCTCGAACACTGAAGCTTTCTTT. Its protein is CASSFFFDTSNTEAFF.